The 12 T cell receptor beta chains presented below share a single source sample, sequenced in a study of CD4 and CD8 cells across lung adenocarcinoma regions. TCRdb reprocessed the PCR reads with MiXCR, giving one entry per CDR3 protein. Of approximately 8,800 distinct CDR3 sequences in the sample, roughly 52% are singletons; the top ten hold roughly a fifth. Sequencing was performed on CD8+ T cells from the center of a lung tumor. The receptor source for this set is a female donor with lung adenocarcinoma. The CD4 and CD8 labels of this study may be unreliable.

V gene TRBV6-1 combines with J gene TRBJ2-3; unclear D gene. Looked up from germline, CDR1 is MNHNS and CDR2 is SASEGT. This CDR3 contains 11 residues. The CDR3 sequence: CGSGAKDIQYF. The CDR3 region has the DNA TGTGGCAGTGGAGCCAAAGATATTCAGTATTTT.

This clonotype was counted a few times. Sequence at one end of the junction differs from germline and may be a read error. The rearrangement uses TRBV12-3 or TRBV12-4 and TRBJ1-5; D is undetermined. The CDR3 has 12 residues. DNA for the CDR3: TGTGCCAGCAGTCGGTCAAATCAGCCCCACCACTTT. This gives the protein CASSRSNQPHHF.

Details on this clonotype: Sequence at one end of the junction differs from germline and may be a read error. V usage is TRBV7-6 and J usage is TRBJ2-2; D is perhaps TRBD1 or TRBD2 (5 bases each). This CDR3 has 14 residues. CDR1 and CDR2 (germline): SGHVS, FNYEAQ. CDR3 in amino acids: CASSLGVSTETLYF. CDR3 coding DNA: TGTGCCAGCAGCCTGGGGGTAAGCACCGAGACGCTGTATTTT.

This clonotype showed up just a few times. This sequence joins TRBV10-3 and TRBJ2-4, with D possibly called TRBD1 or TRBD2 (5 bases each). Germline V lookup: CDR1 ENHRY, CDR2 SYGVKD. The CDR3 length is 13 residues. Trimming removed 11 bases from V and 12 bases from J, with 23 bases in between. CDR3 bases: TGTGCCTCCACTACCGGGGCCCCAGACACTCAGTACTTC. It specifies CASTTGAPDTQYF.

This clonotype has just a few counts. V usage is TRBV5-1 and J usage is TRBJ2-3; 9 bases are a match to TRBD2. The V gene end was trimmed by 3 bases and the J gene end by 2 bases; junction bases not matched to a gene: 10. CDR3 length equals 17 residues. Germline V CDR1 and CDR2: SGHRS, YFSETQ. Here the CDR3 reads CASSYAGTSSTTDTQYF. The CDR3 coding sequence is TGCGCCAGCAGCTACGCCGGGACTAGCAGCACCACAGATACGCAGTATTTT.

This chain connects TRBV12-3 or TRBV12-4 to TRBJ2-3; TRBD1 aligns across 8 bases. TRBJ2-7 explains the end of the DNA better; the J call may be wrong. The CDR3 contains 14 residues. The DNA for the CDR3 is TGTGCCAGCAGTACACGGACAGGGTACAATACGCAGTACTTC. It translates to CASSTRTGYNTQYF.

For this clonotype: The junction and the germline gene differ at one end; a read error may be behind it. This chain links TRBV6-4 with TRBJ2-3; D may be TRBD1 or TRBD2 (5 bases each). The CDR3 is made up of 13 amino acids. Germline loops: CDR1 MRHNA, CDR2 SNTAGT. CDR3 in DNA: TGTGCCACGGGGCTGATAGCCAAAAATATGCAGTATTTC. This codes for CATGLIAKNMQYF.

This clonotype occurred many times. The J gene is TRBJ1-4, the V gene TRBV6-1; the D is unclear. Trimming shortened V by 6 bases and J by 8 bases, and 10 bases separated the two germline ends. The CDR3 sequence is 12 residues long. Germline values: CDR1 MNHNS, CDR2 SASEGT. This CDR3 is CASSPDGEKLFF. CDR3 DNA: TGTGCCAGCAGCCCGGACGGAGAAAAACTGTTTTTT.

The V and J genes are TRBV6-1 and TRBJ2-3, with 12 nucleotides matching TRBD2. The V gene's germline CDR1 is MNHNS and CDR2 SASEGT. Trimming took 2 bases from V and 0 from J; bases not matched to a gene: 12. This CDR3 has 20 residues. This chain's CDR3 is CASSERASGGASTSTDTQYF. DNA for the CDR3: TGTGCCAGCAGTGAAAGGGCTAGCGGGGGGGCCTCAACTAGCACAGATACGCAGTATTTT.

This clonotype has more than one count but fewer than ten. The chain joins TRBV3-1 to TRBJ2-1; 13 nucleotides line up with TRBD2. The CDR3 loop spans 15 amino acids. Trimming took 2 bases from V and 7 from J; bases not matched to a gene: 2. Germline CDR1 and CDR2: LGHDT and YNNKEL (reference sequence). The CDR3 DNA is TGTGCCAGCAGCCAAACTAGCGGGGGGGCGAATGAGCAGTTCTTC. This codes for CASSQTSGGANEQFF.

The CDR3 protein is CASFQGLVGGLTKNIQYF. The CDR3, as DNA: TGTGCGAGCTTTCAGGGACTAGTCGGAGGCCTAACCAAAAACATTCAGTACTTC. This chain links TRBV27 with TRBJ2-4; TRBD2 agrees at 8 bases. CDR1 is MNHEY, CDR2 SMNVEV, per germline (reference sequence). This CDR3 is built from 18 residues.

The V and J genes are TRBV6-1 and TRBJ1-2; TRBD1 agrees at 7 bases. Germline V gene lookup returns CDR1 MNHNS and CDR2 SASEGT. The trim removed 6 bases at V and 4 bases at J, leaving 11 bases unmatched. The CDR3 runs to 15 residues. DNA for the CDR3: TGTGCCAGCAGGGGAACAGGGGATCGCAGCTATGGCTACACCTTC. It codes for CASRGTGDRSYGYTF.